This TCR beta chain was captured in a study of T cell responses to AZD1222 COVID-19 vaccine. Findings and limits, study-wide: Across the whole spike, CD4 TCRs peaked at regions 160-218 and 743-854. All repertoire sampling was performed exclusively after the peak T cell response. Females made up more of the donors, who were largely white British, and clonal diversity may have come out too low.

Germline assignment: CDR1 SGHTA and CDR2 FQGTGA. J gave up 4 bases and V 1 base, and 5 bases lay outside the gene matches. This CDR3 contains 16 residues. Sequenced by immunoSEQ multiplex PCR; TCRdb stores in-frame clones only, minus some. The table shows about 97,000 clones, with around nine tenths occurring only once. Regarding this clone: The antigen remains unidentified.

The specimen was peripheral blood, collected on day 0 of AZD1222 vaccination. This chain uses TRBV7-3 with TRBJ1-1, with 11 positions matching TRBD1. This sequence was found in an adult in good health. Here the CDR3 reads CASSLRGQGAGTEAFF. The CDR3 region has the DNA TGTGCCAGCAGCTTAAGAGGACAGGGGGCCGGCACTGAAGCTTTCTTT.